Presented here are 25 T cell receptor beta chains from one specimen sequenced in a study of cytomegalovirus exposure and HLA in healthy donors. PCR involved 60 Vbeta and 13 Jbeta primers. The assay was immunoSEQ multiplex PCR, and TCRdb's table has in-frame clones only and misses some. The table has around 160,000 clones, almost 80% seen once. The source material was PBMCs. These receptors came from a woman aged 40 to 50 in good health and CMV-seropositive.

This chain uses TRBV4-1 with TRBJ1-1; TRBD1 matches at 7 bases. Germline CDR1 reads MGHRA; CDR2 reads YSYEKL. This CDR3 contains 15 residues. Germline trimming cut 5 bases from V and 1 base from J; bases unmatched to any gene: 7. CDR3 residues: CASSDIRTGNTEAFF. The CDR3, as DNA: TGCGCCAGCAGCGATATACGGACAGGGAACACTGAAGCTTTCTTT.

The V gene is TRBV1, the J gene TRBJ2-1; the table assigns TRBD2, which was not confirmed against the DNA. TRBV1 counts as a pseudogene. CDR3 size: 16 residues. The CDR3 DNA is TGCACCAGCAGCCAAAAAGCGGGGGGATGCTACAATGAGCAGTTCTTC. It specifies CTSSQKAGGCYNEQFF.

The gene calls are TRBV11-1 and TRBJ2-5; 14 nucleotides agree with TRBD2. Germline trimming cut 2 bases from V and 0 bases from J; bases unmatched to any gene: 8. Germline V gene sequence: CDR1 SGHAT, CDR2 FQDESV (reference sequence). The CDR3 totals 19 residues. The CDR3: CASSLPAGLAGANQETQYF. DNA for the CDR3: TGTGCCAGCAGCTTACCTGCGGGACTAGCGGGGGCTAACCAAGAGACCCAGTACTTC. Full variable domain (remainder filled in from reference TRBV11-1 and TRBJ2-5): EAEVAQSPRYKITEKSQAVAFWCDPISGHATLYWYRQILGQGPELLVQFQDESVVDDSQLPKDRFSAERLKGVDSTLKIQPAELGDSAMYLCASSLPAGLAGANQETQYFGPGTRLLVL.

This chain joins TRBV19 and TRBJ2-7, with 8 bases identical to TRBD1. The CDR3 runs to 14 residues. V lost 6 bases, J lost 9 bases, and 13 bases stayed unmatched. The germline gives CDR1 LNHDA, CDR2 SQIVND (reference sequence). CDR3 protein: CASSESGTGARQYF. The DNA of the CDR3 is TGTGCCAGTAGCGAATCCGGGACAGGCGCCAGGCAGTACTTC.

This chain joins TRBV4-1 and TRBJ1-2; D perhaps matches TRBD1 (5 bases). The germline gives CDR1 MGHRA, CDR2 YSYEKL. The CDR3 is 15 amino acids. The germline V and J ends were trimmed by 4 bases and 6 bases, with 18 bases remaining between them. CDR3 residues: CASSPLMGRADGYTF. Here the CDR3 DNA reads TGCGCCAGCAGCCCCCTGATGGGCAGGGCGGATGGCTACACCTTC.

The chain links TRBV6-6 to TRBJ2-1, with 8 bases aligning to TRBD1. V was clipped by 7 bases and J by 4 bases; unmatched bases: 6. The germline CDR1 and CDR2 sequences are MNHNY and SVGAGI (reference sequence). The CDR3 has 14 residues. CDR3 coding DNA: TGTGCCAGCACCCAAAGACAGGGGTACAATGAGCAGTTCTTC. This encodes CASTQRQGYNEQFF.

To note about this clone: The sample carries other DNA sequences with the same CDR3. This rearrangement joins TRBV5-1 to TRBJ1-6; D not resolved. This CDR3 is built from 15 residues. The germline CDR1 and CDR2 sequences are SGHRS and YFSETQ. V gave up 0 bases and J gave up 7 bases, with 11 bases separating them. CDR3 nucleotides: TGCGCCAGCAGCTTGGGAGAGGGTGGAAATTCACCCCTCCACTTT. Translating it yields CASSLGEGGNSPLHF.

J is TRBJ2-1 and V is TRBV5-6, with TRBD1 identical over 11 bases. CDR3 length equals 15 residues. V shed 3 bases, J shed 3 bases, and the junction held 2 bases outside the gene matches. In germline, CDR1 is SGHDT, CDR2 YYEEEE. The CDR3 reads CASSWGQGGYNEQFF. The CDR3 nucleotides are TGTGCCAGCAGCTGGGGACAGGGGGGCTACAATGAGCAGTTCTTC.

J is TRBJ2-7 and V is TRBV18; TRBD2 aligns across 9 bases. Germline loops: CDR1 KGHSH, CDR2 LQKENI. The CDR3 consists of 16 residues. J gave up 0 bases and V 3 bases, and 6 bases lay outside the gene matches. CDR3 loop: CASSPRGGASSYEQYF. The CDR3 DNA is TGTGCCAGCTCACCTCGCGGGGGGGCGAGCTCCTACGAGCAGTACTTC.

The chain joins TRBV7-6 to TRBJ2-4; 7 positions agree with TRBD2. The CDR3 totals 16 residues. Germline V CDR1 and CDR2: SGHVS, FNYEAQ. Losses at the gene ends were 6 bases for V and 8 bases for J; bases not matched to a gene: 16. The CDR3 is CASSHIAGFERDIQYF. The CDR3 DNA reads TGTGCCAGCAGTCATATAGCGGGTTTCGAGAGGGACATTCAGTACTTC.

The CDR3: CASSQEPGGVPYEQYF. CDR3 sequence (DNA): TGCGCCAGCAGCCAAGAACCAGGGGGCGTCCCCTACGAGCAGTACTTC. This chain uses TRBV4-1 with TRBJ2-5; 8 nucleotides align to TRBD1. The DNA end favors TRBJ2-7, so the J call may be wrong. CDR3 length equals 16 residues. CDR1 is MGHRA, CDR2 YSYEKL, per germline.

CDR3 bases: TGTGCCACCAGCAGAGAAACTAGCGGGGCCTCCAGTCGAGATACGCAGTATTTT. Protein product: CATSRETSGASSRDTQYF. The V and J genes are TRBV15 and TRBJ2-3, with TRBD2 matching over 10 bases. This CDR3 has 18 residues. V lost 0 bases to trimming and J lost 5 bases; unmatched junction nucleotides: 11. CDR1 and CDR2 (germline): LNHNV, YYDKDF (reference sequence). Full variable domain (rest looked up from reference TRBV15 and TRBJ2-3): DAMVIQNPRYQVTQFGKPVTLSCSQTLNHNVMYWYQQKSSQAPKLLFHYYDKDFNNEADTPDNFQSRRPNTSFCFLDIRSPGLGDTAMYLCATSRETSGASSRDTQYFGPGTRLTVL.

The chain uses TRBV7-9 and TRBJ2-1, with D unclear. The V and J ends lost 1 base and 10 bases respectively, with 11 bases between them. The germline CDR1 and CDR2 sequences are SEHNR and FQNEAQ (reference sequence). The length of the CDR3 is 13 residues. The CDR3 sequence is CASSLGSSGEQFF. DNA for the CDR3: TGTGCCAGCAGCTTAGGGTCATCCGGGGAGCAGTTCTTC.

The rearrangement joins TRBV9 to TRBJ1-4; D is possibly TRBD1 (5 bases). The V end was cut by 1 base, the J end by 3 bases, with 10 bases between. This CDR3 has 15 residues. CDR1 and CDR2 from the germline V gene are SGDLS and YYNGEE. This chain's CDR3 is CASSVSTAPNEKLFF. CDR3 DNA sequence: TGTGCCAGCAGCGTATCGACAGCCCCTAATGAAAAACTGTTTTTT.

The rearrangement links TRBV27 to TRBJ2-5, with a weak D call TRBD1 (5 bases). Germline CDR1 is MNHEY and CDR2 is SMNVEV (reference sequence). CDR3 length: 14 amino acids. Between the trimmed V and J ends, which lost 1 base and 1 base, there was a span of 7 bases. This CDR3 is CASSLWGIQETQYF. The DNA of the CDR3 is TGTGCCAGCAGTTTATGGGGCATCCAAGAGACCCAGTACTTC.

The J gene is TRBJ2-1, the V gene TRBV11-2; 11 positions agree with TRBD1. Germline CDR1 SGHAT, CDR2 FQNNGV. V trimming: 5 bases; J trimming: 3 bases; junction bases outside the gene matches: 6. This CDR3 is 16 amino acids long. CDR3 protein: CASSHTGTGGYNEQFF. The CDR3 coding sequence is TGTGCCAGCAGCCATACCGGGACAGGGGGCTACAATGAGCAGTTCTTC.

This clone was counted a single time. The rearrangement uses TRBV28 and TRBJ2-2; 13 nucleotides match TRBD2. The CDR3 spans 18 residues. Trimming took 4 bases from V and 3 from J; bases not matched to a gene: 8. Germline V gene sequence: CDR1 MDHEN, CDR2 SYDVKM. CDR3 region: CASSSTTSGGLYTGELFF. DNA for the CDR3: TGTGCCAGCAGTTCCACGACTAGCGGGGGGCTGTACACCGGGGAGCTGTTTTTT.

The CDR3 sequence: CASSDSSREDYEQYF. The CDR3 coding sequence is TGTGCCAGCAGTGACTCGAGTCGAGAGGACTACGAGCAGTACTTC. The chain joins TRBV6-4 to TRBJ2-7; no reliable D call. The V end was cut by 0 bases, the J end by 3 bases, with 12 bases between. The CDR3 covers 15 residues. Germline CDR1 MRHNA, CDR2 SNTAGT.

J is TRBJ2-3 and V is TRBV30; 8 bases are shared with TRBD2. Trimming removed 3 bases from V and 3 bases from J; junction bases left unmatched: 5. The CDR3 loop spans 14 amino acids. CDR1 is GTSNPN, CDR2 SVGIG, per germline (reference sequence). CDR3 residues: CAWRNGGATDTQYF. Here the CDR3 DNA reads TGTGCCTGGAGAAACGGGGGGGCGACAGATACGCAGTATTTT.

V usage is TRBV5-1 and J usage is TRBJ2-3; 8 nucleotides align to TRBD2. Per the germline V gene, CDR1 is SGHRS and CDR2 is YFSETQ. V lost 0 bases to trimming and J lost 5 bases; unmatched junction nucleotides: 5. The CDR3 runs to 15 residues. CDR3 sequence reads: CASSLEGLAQDTQYF. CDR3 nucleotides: TGCGCCAGCAGCTTGGAAGGACTAGCCCAAGATACGCAGTATTTT.

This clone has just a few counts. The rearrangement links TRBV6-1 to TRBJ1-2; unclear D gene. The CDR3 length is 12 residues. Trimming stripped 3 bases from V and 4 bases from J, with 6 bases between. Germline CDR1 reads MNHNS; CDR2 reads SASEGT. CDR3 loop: CASSDGSYGYTF. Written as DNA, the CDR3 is TGTGCCAGCAGTGATGGCTCCTATGGCTACACCTTC.

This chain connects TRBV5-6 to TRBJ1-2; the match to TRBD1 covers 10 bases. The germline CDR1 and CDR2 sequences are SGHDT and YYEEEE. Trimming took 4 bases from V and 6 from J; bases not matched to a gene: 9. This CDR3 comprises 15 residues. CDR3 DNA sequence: TGTGCCAGCAGCACAGAAACCGGGACAGGGGATGGCTACACCTTC. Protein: CASSTETGTGDGYTF.

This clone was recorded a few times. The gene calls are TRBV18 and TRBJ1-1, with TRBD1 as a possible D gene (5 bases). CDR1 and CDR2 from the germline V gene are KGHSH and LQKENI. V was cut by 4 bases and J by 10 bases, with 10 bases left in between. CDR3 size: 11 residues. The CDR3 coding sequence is TGTGCCAGCTCACGGGAGGGGCGAGCTTTCTTT. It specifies CASSREGRAFF.

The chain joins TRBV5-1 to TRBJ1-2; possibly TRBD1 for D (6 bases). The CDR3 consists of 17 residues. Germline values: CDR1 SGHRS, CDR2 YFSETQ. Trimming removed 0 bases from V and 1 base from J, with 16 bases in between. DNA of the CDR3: TGCGCCAGCAGCTTGGTATCACGGGACAAATATAACTATGGCTACACCTTC. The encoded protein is CASSLVSRDKYNYGYTF.

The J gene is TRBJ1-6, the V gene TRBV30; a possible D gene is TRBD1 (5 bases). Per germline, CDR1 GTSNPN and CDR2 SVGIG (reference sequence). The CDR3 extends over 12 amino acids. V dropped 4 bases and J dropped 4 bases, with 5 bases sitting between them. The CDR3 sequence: CAWNRYNSPLHF. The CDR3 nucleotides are TGTGCCTGGAACAGGTATAATTCACCCCTCCACTTT.